These 17 T cell receptor beta chains originate from one sample sequenced in a study of early T cells in non-severe SARS-CoV-2 infection. TCRdb analysed the 5' RACE reads with MiXCR anew, one entry per CDR3 protein. There are roughly 80,000 distinct CDR3 sequences in the sample; 15% to 17% occur only once, and less than 15% lies in the top ten. Sequencing input: whole blood. These receptors came from an adult who was a healthcare worker with PCR-confirmed SARS-CoV-2 infection or an uninfected control (not recorded which).

This clonotype occurred a few times. The chain uses TRBV12-3 or TRBV12-4 and TRBJ1-1; D uncertain. Trimming pared 7 bases from V and 5 bases from J, leaving 11 bases between. This CDR3 spans 12 amino acids. CDR3 bases: TGTGCCAGCAATTTCGGAGGAACTGAAGCTTTCTTT. It is translated as CASNFGGTEAFF.

At least ten counts were recorded for this clonotype. This chain links TRBV29-1 with TRBJ2-5, with D unclear. The V gene lost 7 bases and the J gene lost 4 bases, with 7 bases spanning the gap. The germline V gene encodes CDR1 SQVTM and CDR2 ANQGSEA. This CDR3 contains 10 residues. The CDR3 spells CSGQIETQYF. The CDR3 nucleotides are TGCAGCGGCCAAATAGAGACCCAGTACTTC.

The rearrangement links TRBV7-9 to TRBJ1-3; 9 positions agree with TRBD1. The CDR3 runs to 15 residues. V lost 3 bases, J lost 4 bases, and 4 bases stayed unmatched. CDR1 and CDR2 from the germline V gene are SEHNR and FQNEAQ (reference sequence). The CDR3 DNA is TGTGCCAGCAGCTTCGGACAGGGGTCAGGAAACACCATATATTTT. Residues: CASSFGQGSGNTIYF.

The chain links TRBV20-1 to TRBJ2-1; D is possibly TRBD1 (5 bases). CDR3 length equals 13 residues. Deletions cut 0 bases from V and 9 bases from J, with 12 bases between. Germline-derived CDR1 and CDR2 are DFQATT and SNEGSKA (reference sequence). CDR3 DNA: TGCAGTGCTAGAGAGGGGCGCCTCCCTGAGCAGTTCTTC. Its protein product is CSAREGRLPEQFF.

Here the CDR3 reads CASSSQGAGEKLFF. CDR3 DNA: TGTGCCAGCAGCTCACAGGGGGCAGGGGAAAAACTGTTTTTT. This chain uses TRBV13 with TRBJ1-4, with 9 bases fitting TRBD1. Trimming removed 4 bases from V and 8 bases from J; junction bases left unmatched: 5. Germline loops: CDR1 PRHDT, CDR2 FYEKMQ (reference sequence). This CDR3 comprises 14 residues.

Points on this clonotype: Germline is not matched at one junction end, which may reflect a read error. The rearrangement joins TRBV7-7 to TRBJ2-7; 7 nucleotides match TRBD2. Germline CDR1 is SSHAT and CDR2 is FNYEAQ (reference sequence). The CDR3 contains 13 residues. CDR3 nucleotides: TGTGCTAGCAGCTTGATCGGGGGGAACGAGCAGTACTTC. Encoded protein: CASSLIGGNEQYF.

This clonotype was counted a few times. The CDR3 DNA reads as TGTGCCAGCAGCTTATCCACACAGACCCTAGGGACCCAGTACTTC. It yields the protein CASSLSTQTLGTQYF. The V and J genes are TRBV13 and TRBJ2-5; D remains unclear. The CDR3 is made up of 15 amino acids. Trimming left V 2 bases short and J 7 bases short, with 17 bases between. Germline CDR1 PRHDT, CDR2 FYEKMQ (reference sequence).

This chain joins TRBV7-2 and TRBJ2-1; 7 nucleotides line up with TRBD2. CDR3 length: 15 residues. Germline V gene lookup returns CDR1 SGHTA and CDR2 FQGNSA. Unmatched junction bases numbered 7, after V lost 5 bases and J lost 3 bases. CDR3 amino acids: CASSAAGTIYNEQFF. For the CDR3, the DNA is TGTGCCAGCAGCGCAGCGGGGACCATCTACAATGAGCAGTTCTTC.

In its sample, this clonotype was seen many times. The chain links TRBV12-3 or TRBV12-4 to TRBJ1-5, with unresolved D. CDR3 length: 15 amino acids. Trimming removed 3 bases at V and 1 base at J, with 10 bases between. The CDR3 sequence: CASSFRGQSNQPQHF. The CDR3 DNA sequence: TGTGCCAGCAGTTTTCGTGGGCAGAGCAATCAGCCCCAGCATTTT.

The V and J genes are TRBV6-2 or TRBV6-3 and TRBJ2-7; no firm D call. The germline V gene has CDR1 MNHEY and CDR2 SVGEGT. Trimming cost V 0 bases and J 2 bases, with 11 bases left between them. The CDR3 sequence is 15 residues long. CDR3 DNA: TGTGCCAGCAGTTACTCAAAGCGTTTCACCTACGAGCAGTACTTC. Protein product: CASSYSKRFTYEQYF.

This clonotype was seen a handful of times. V gene TRBV6-1 combines with J gene TRBJ2-6; a weak D match, TRBD2 (5 bases). Germline CDR1 reads MNHNS; CDR2 reads SASEGT. Trimming shortened V by 4 bases and J by 1 base, and 8 bases separated the two germline ends. CDR3 size: 15 residues. CDR3 in amino acids: CASSGWESGANVLTF. For the CDR3, the DNA is TGTGCCAGCAGTGGCTGGGAGTCTGGGGCCAACGTCCTGACTTTC.

The J gene is TRBJ1-5, the V gene TRBV7-2; D gene ambiguous. Germline values: CDR1 SGHTA, CDR2 FQGNSA. Trimming took 5 bases from V and 5 from J, leaving 10 bases between them. CDR3 size: 13 residues. CDR3 in amino acids: CASSQVPHQPQHF. The DNA of the CDR3 is TGTGCCAGCAGCCAGGTTCCACATCAGCCCCAGCATTTT.

The rearrangement links TRBV7-2 to TRBJ2-3, with 7 positions matching TRBD2. The CDR3 runs to 14 residues. V shed 5 bases and J 10 bases; nucleotides not matched to a gene: 12. Per the germline V gene, CDR1 is SGHTA and CDR2 is FQGNSA. In nucleotides, the CDR3 is TGTGCCAGCAGCGCGGGACTACGAGGAGCTCCGCAGTATTTT. Encoded protein: CASSAGLRGAPQYF.

In the case of this clonotype: An end of the junction differs from the germline gene, which may be a read error. This chain connects TRBV12-3 or TRBV12-4 to TRBJ2-1, with a possible D match to TRBD1 (6 bases). CDR3 length equals 11 residues. The CDR3 nucleotides are TGTACCAGCAGTTTACAGGGTAATAAGTTCTTC. It codes for CTSSLQGNKFF.

This clonotype was counted once. The V and J genes are TRBV5-1 and TRBJ2-1; D gene unclear. The J call is in doubt because the DNA end fits TRBJ2-7 better. Per germline, CDR1 SGHRS and CDR2 YFSETQ. The CDR3 totals 13 residues. CDR3 amino acids: CASSFDGYNEQYF. The CDR3 region has the DNA TGCGCCAGCAGCTTCGACGGATACAATGAGCAGTACTTC.

This clonotype was recorded a few times. This chain connects TRBV5-4 to TRBJ2-1; D is uncertain. V was pared by 3 bases and J by 8 bases, with 6 bases between. Germline CDR1 reads SGHNT; CDR2 reads YYREEE (reference sequence). The CDR3 runs 11 residues. The CDR3 sequence: CASSSADEQFF. The CDR3 DNA reads as TGTGCCAGCAGCTCGGCAGATGAGCAGTTCTTC.

The sample holds many counts of this clonotype. The chain is built from TRBV5-4 and TRBJ2-3, with TRBD1 matching 8 bases. The ends lost 3 bases at V and 4 bases at J; junction bases unmatched: 10. The CDR3 is 16 amino acids. CDR1 is SGHNT, CDR2 YYREEE, per germline (reference sequence). The CDR3 region is CASSWTGRADSDTQYF. CDR3 coding DNA: TGTGCCAGCAGCTGGACAGGGCGAGCGGATTCAGATACGCAGTATTTT.